The next 18 T cell receptor beta chains were all read from a single sample in a study of blood T cells in healthy people across ages. Together with a sample-barcoded 5' primer, a J-beta primer mix was included in a second PCR lasting about 6 to 11 cycles. Via MiXCR, TCRdb re-called the 5' RACE reads, giving one row per CDR3 protein. The data show roughly 930,000 distinct CDR3 sequences, with about 48% seen just once and 13% held by the top ten. The sequencing input was blood. These receptors all stem from a man aged 25-45 years in good health.

The CDR3 DNA reads as TGTGCCAGCATGGGTGCCTTTCCATTTGAAAAACTGTTTTTT. This sequence encodes CASMGAFPFEKLFF. The chain recombines TRBV6-1 with TRBJ1-4, with unresolved D. The V end was cut by 7 bases, the J end by 7 bases, with 16 bases between. CDR1 and CDR2 (germline): MNHNS, SASEGT. This CDR3 spans 14 amino acids.

The chain couples TRBV5-1 to TRBJ1-1; a possible D gene is TRBD1 (5 bases). Trimming shortened V by 2 bases and J by 7 bases, and 18 bases separated the two germline ends. The CDR3 has 15 residues. The germline gives CDR1 SGHRS, CDR2 YFSETQ. The CDR3 spells CASSFNQGTGVEAFF. The CDR3 bases are TGCGCCAGCAGCTTCAATCAAGGGACTGGCGTTGAAGCTTTCTTT. Combining the CDR3 with reference TRBV5-1 and TRBJ1-1 gives the whole variable domain KAGVTQTPRYLIKTRGQQVTLSCSPISGHRSVSWYQQTPGQGLQFLFEYFSETQRNKGNFPGRFSGRQFSNSRSEMNVSTLELGDSALYLCASSFNQGTGVEAFFGQGTRLTVV.

This clonotype has only a few counts. V is TRBV5-8 and J is TRBJ2-1; maybe TRBD2 (5 bases). Germline values: CDR1 SGHTS, CDR2 YDEGEE. The CDR3 contains 16 residues. V dropped 1 base and J dropped 7 bases, with 18 bases sitting between them. CDR3 coding DNA: TGTGCCAGCAGCTTGATTTCCGGGATGGGATGGAATGAGCAGTTCTTC. It encodes CASSLISGMGWNEQFF.

This chain connects TRBV5-1 to TRBJ1-2; D not resolved. Germline lookup yields CDR1 SGHRS and CDR2 YFSETQ. The CDR3 covers 11 residues. V lost 1 base to trimming and J lost 8 bases, with 6 bases between them. The CDR3 DNA reads TGCGCCAGCAGCTTGATGGGCGGCTACACCTTC. Its protein product is CASSLMGGYTF.

The chain recombines TRBV2 with TRBJ2-7; TRBD1 or TRBD2 may be the D gene (5 bases each). The tail of the sequence fits TRBJ2-5 better, so the J call may be wrong. This CDR3 spans 15 amino acids. Per germline, CDR1 SNHLY and CDR2 FYNNEI. DNA of the CDR3: TGTGCCAGCGCCTCTGCCGAGGGGTTCGGCGAGACCCAGTACTTC. Its protein is CASASAEGFGETQYF.

The CDR3 is CASSEEGISYNEQFF. The CDR3 DNA reads TGTGCCAGCAGTGAAGAGGGTATCTCCTACAATGAGCAGTTCTTC. V gene TRBV6-1 combines with J gene TRBJ2-1; D is uncertain. Germline CDR1 reads MNHNS; CDR2 reads SASEGT. Trimming left V 1 base short and J 0 bases short, with 7 bases between. The CDR3 is made up of 15 amino acids.

This sequence joins TRBV5-4 and TRBJ1-2, with a weak D call TRBD1 (5 bases). The germline gives CDR1 SGHNT, CDR2 YYREEE (reference sequence). V lost 4 bases and J lost 6, with 13 bases in between. There are 13 residues in the CDR3. CDR3: CASSVTGTHGYTF. CDR3 coding DNA: TGTGCCAGCAGCGTAACGGGGACCCATGGCTACACCTTC.

The chain employs TRBV4-1 and TRBJ2-3; either TRBD1 or TRBD2 may fit D (6 bases each). Germline CDR1 and CDR2: MGHRA and YSYEKL. Between the trimmed V and J ends, which lost 0 bases and 2 bases, there was a span of 18 bases. CDR3 length: 18 residues. The CDR3 loop reads CASSQEGGRGGLTDTQYF. The CDR3 DNA sequence: TGCGCCAGCAGCCAAGAAGGGGGGCGAGGGGGACTCACAGATACGCAGTATTTT.

This clonotype was seen a handful of times. This sequence joins TRBV4-2 and TRBJ2-2; D gene unclear. The CDR3 has 15 amino acids. Germline V lookup: CDR1 LGHNA, CDR2 YNFKEQ. With 1 base removed from V and 6 bases from J, the gap between germline ends came to 12 bases. Here the CDR3 reads CASSQGSIRAGELFF. The CDR3 coding sequence is TGTGCCAGCAGCCAAGGATCAATTCGCGCCGGGGAGCTGTTTTTT.

This clonotype has more than one count but fewer than ten. V is TRBV4-2 and J is TRBJ2-7; D may be TRBD2 (6 bases). V lost 0 bases, J lost 4 bases, and 13 bases lay in between. This CDR3 is built from 15 residues. Germline V gives CDR1 LGHNA, CDR2 YNFKEQ. In DNA form, the CDR3 reads TGTGCCAGCAGCCAAGATTGGGACTTCGCTTACGAGCAGTACTTC. It yields the protein CASSQDWDFAYEQYF.

The chain carries TRBV20-1 and TRBJ2-1; D is possibly TRBD1 or TRBD2 (5 bases each). Germline V lookup: CDR1 DFQATT, CDR2 SNEGSKA (reference sequence). Trimming stripped 2 bases from V and 8 bases from J, with 13 bases between. This CDR3 comprises 13 residues. CDR3 residues: CSARSLARDEQFF. CDR3 in DNA: TGCAGTGCTAGAAGCCTAGCCAGGGATGAGCAGTTCTTC.

The chain couples TRBV29-1 to TRBJ2-5; D is tentatively TRBD1 or TRBD2 (5 bases each). From germline, CDR1 is SQVTM and CDR2 ANQGSEA. The CDR3 contains 12 residues. Deletions cut 3 bases from V and 5 bases from J, with 10 bases between. In nucleotides, the CDR3 is TGCAGCGTTGAGTCCGGGGACGAGACCCAGTACTTC. Its protein is CSVESGDETQYF.

The V gene is TRBV4-1, the J gene TRBJ1-6; unclear D gene. From germline, CDR1 is MGHRA and CDR2 YSYEKL. The CDR3 length is 13 residues. V gave up 0 bases and J gave up 9 bases, with 6 bases separating them. Here the CDR3 DNA reads TGCGCCAGCAGCCAAGAGGGTACTTCACCCCTCCACTTT. Translated: CASSQEGTSPLHF.

The chain uses TRBV5-1 and TRBJ1-2; 7 positions match TRBD1. Trimming took 1 base from V and 8 from J; bases not matched to a gene: 14. The germline CDR1 and CDR2 sequences are SGHRS and YFSETQ. CDR3 length equals 16 residues. CDR3 DNA sequence: TGCGCCAGCAGCTTGAGCCCGGACAGGCCCTCTCAGGGCTACACCTTC. Translated: CASSLSPDRPSQGYTF.

This clonotype was counted between two and nine times. The V call is TRBV6-2 or TRBV6-3, the J call TRBJ2-3, with 7 bases lining up with TRBD2. Trimming removed 6 bases from V and 1 base from J; junction bases left unmatched: 13. Germline CDR1 is MNHEY and CDR2 is SVGEGT. The CDR3 totals 17 residues. The CDR3, as DNA: TGTGCCAGCAGCCGCCCCACCTCTGCGGGGGGCACAGATACGCAGTATTTT. Translation: CASSRPTSAGGTDTQYF.

The V and J genes are TRBV6-1 and TRBJ1-2; D gene unclear. The germline gives CDR1 MNHNS, CDR2 SASEGT. The CDR3 runs to 14 residues. V lost 2 bases, J lost 8 bases, and 15 bases lay in between. The CDR3 sequence: CASSEIEGSRGYTF. The CDR3 DNA reads TGTGCCAGCAGTGAAATCGAGGGCAGTAGGGGCTACACCTTC.

The chain employs TRBV3-1 and TRBJ1-2, with TRBD1 identical over 7 bases. The CDR3 is made up of 14 amino acids. CDR1 is LGHDT and CDR2 is YNNKEL in the germline V gene (reference sequence). J gave up 9 bases and V 4 bases, and 11 bases lay outside the gene matches. This CDR3 reads CASSRGRGGARYTF. CDR3 bases: TGTGCCAGCAGCCGCGGCCGAGGGGGCGCGCGCTACACCTTC. Full variable domain (outside the CDR3, taken from reference TRBV3-1 and TRBJ1-2): DTAVSQTPKYLVTQMGNDKSIKCEQNLGHDTMYWYKQDSKKFLKIMFSYNNKELIINETVPNRFSPKSPDKAHLNLHINSLELGDSAVYFCASSRGRGGARYTFGSGTRLTVV.

The V gene is TRBV20-1, the J gene TRBJ1-5, with a possible D match to TRBD1 (5 bases). Trimming took off 4 bases at V and 5 bases at J, with 9 bases between the two ends. Germline V gene sequence: CDR1 DFQATT, CDR2 SNEGSKA (reference sequence). The CDR3 runs to 12 residues. The CDR3 is CSATRQHQPQHF. In DNA, the CDR3 is TGCAGTGCTACCAGACAGCATCAGCCCCAGCATTTT.